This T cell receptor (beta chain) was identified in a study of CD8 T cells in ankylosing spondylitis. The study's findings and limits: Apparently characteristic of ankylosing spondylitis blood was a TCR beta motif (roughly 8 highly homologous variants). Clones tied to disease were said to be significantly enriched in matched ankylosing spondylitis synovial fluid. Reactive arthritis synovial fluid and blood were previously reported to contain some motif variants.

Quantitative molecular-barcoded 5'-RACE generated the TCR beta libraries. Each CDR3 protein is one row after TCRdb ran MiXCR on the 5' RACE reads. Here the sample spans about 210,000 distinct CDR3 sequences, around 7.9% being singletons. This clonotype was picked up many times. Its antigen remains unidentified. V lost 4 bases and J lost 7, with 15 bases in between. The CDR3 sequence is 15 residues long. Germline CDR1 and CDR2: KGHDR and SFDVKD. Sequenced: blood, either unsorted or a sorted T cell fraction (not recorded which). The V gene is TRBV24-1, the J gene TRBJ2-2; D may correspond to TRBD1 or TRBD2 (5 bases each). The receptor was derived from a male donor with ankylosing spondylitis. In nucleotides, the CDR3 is TGTGCCACCAGTGACCCTTCCAGGGACGTCGGGGAGCTGTTTTTT. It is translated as CATSDPSRDVGELFF.